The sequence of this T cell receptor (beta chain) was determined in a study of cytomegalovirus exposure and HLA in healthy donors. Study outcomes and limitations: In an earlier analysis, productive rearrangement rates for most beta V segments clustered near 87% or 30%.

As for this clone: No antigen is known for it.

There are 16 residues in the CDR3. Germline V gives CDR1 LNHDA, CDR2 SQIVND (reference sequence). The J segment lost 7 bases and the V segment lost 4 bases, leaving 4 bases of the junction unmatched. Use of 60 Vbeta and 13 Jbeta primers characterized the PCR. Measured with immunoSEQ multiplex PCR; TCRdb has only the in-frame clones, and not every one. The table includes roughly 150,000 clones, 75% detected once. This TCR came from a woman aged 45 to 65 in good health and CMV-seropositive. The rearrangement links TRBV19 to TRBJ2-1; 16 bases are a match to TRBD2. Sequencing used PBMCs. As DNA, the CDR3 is TGTGCCAGTAGTACGGGACTAGCGGGGGGGCAGAATGAGCAGTTCTTC. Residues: CASSTGLAGGQNEQFF.